This TCR beta chain derives from a study of blood T cell repertoires in COVID-19. Study details: Acute-phase and convalescent COVID-19 samples originated in the United States, Italy and Spain.

V was clipped by 6 bases and J by 1 base, with 10 bases between them. Per germline, CDR1 SGHRS and CDR2 YFSETQ. The CDR3 consists of 13 residues. Study processing details: The assay estimated nucleated cells by amplifying reference gene primers. Profiling relied on immunoSEQ multiplex PCR, and the TCRdb table lists in-frame clones only, not all of them. Clone size and V and J calls were adopted from that table, with D and trimming inferred from the DNA. The sample holds about 410,000 clones, 75% to 90% seen once. This TCR was sampled from a woman in her twenties or thirties with active or convalescent COVID-19. Sequencing was done on a sample of peripheral blood. The chain is built from TRBV5-1 and TRBJ2-5; maybe TRBD1 (6 bases). In DNA, the CDR3 is TGCGCCAGCAAGGGGGACGTCCAAGAGACCCAGTACTTC. Its protein is CASKGDVQETQYF.